The text below deals with one T cell receptor (beta chain). The antigen remains undetermined. Repertoires were generated with immunoSEQ multiplex PCR, while TCRdb's copy carries only in-frame clones and drops some. Among about 160,000 clones listed, 86% were seen once. These data come from a study of cytomegalovirus exposure and HLA in healthy donors. Regarding the study as a whole: The tendency of first-cohort TCR clusters to co-occur in the roughly 130 validation repertoires was the finding of a later analysis. The classifier reportedly diagnosed cytomegalovirus status with high sensitivity and specificity.

The donors were in the approximately 130-subject validation cohort; that cohort was separate from the roughly 700-subject first cohort. What was sequenced was PBMCs. The receptor was isolated from a young woman in good health and CMV-seronegative.

The CDR3 DNA reads TGTGCCAGCAGCTCGGGGGAGGGGACTGAAGCTTTCTTT. Protein sequence: CASSSGEGTEAFF. The chain carries TRBV9 and TRBJ1-1, with D possibly TRBD1 on 5 matching bases. This CDR3 has 13 residues. Deletions cut 4 bases from V and 5 bases from J, with 12 bases between. The V gene's germline CDR1 is SGDLS and CDR2 YYNGEE. The full variable domain, with the rest looked up from reference TRBV9 and TRBJ1-1, is DSGVTQTPKHLITATGQRVTLRCSPRSGDLSVYWYQQSLDQGLQFLIQYYNGEERAKGNILERFSAQQFPDLHSELNLSSLELGDSALYFCASSSGEGTEAFFGQGTRLTVV.